The 29 T cell receptor beta chains in this list originate from one sample, sequenced in a study of blood T cell repertoires in COVID-19. Only in-frame clones appear in the TCRdb table, and some are missing; sequencing was by immunoSEQ multiplex PCR. This table has about 150,000 clones, almost 90% appearing once. The sequencing sample was made of peripheral blood. The receptor source for this set is a human donor in a cohort sampled during active COVID-19.

The chain couples TRBV3-1 (or the pseudogene TRBV3-2) to TRBJ1-1; 10 nucleotides agree with TRBD1. This CDR3 has 13 amino acids. The trim removed 4 bases at V and 11 bases at J, leaving 7 bases unmatched. The germline CDR1 and CDR2 sequences are LGHDT and YNNKEL (reference sequence). The CDR3 nucleotides are TGTGCCAGCAGCCCGACAGGGGGCCTTGGGGCTTTCTTT. This sequence encodes CASSPTGGLGAFF.

The genes are TRBV6-2 or TRBV6-3 and TRBJ2-5; a possible D gene is TRBD1 (6 bases). This CDR3 is built from 15 residues. Trimming removed 5 bases at V and 4 bases at J, with 17 bases between. CDR1 is MNHEY and CDR2 is SVGEGT in the germline V gene. The CDR3 region has the DNA TGTGCCAGCAGTGGCCTCAGGGGCGTGGGAGAGACCCAGTACTTC. Protein sequence: CASSGLRGVGETQYF.

V gene TRBV10-2 combines with J gene TRBJ2-7; a possible D gene is TRBD2 (7 bases). The ends were cut back, 3 bases at V and 6 bases at J, with 9 bases in the middle. This CDR3 contains 12 residues. Germline CDR1 and CDR2: WSHSY and SAAADI. CDR3 sequence reads: CASSDRGAEQYF. Here the CDR3 DNA reads TGCGCCAGCAGTGACCGGGGGGCCGAGCAGTACTTC.

The chain couples TRBV30 to TRBJ1-5; 8 bases match TRBD1. CDR1 and CDR2 (germline): GTSNPN, SVGIG (reference sequence). This CDR3 spans 13 amino acids. Unmatched junction bases numbered 3, after V lost 3 bases and J lost 5 bases. This chain's CDR3 is CAWSSDRDQPQHF. As DNA, the CDR3 is TGTGCCTGGAGCTCGGACAGGGATCAGCCCCAGCATTTT.

The chain employs TRBV5-1 and TRBJ2-7; TRBD2 agrees at 10 bases. Per germline, CDR1 SGHRS and CDR2 YFSETQ. The V gene end was trimmed by 2 bases and the J gene end by 3 bases; junction bases not matched to a gene: 5. This CDR3 spans 15 amino acids. The CDR3 here is CASSLPLAGIYEQYF. CDR3 DNA sequence: TGCGCCAGCAGCTTACCACTAGCGGGGATCTACGAGCAGTACTTC.

The chain uses TRBV19 and TRBJ2-7; D unclear. Germline V gene sequence: CDR1 LNHDA, CDR2 SQIVND (reference sequence). The CDR3 has 13 amino acids. Trimming shortened V by 5 bases and J by 0 bases, and 8 bases separated the two germline ends. CDR3 region: CASSDRVSYEQYF. The CDR3, as DNA: TGTGCCAGTAGTGACCGGGTCTCCTACGAGCAGTACTTC.

The chain combines TRBV7-3 with TRBJ2-2; D not resolved. Deletions cut 0 bases from V and 3 bases from J, with 5 bases between. Per germline, CDR1 SGHTA and CDR2 FQGTGA. This CDR3 is 14 amino acids long. The CDR3 nucleotides are TGTGCCAGCAGCTTAACTCGGGACACCGGGGAGCTGTTTTTT. It is translated as CASSLTRDTGELFF.

The chain recombines TRBV15 with TRBJ1-4; the D is unclear. Germline V lookup: CDR1 LNHNV, CDR2 YYDKDF (reference sequence). Trimming removed 5 bases at V and 8 bases at J, with 15 bases between. This CDR3 contains 14 residues. Written as DNA, the CDR3 is TGTGCCACCAGCGAGGCCGTTAGTAGGGAAAAACTGTTTTTT. Its translation: CATSEAVSREKLFF.

In nucleotides, the CDR3 is TGTGCCAGCAGCAGTGGACAGGGGTTCACTGAAGCTTTCTTT. It yields the protein CASSSGQGFTEAFF. The chain joins TRBV7-2 to TRBJ1-1; 9 bases fit TRBD1. V shed 5 bases and J 4 bases; nucleotides not matched to a gene: 5. Germline loops: CDR1 SGHTA, CDR2 FQGNSA. The CDR3 has 14 residues.

The rearrangement links TRBV6-1 to TRBJ2-1, with a possible D match to TRBD1 (5 bases). Trimming removed 1 base at V and 7 bases at J, with 17 bases between. This CDR3 has 16 amino acids. Germline CDR1 and CDR2: MNHNS and SASEGT. CDR3 region: CASSEGSRTQWNEQFF. The CDR3 DNA reads as TGTGCCAGCAGTGAAGGTTCTAGGACACAGTGGAATGAGCAGTTCTTC.

V usage is TRBV28 and J usage is TRBJ2-5; 7 bases map to TRBD1. Germline loops: CDR1 MDHEN, CDR2 SYDVKM. The CDR3 contains 14 residues. J gave up 5 bases and V 6 bases, and 9 bases lay outside the gene matches. CDR3 amino acids: CASSILDRAETQYF. DNA for the CDR3: TGTGCCAGCAGCATATTAGACAGGGCTGAGACCCAGTACTTC. Full variable domain (rest looked up from reference TRBV28 and TRBJ2-5): DVKVTQSSRYLVKRTGEKVFLECVQDMDHENMFWYRQDPGLGLRLIYFSYDVKMKEKGDIPEGYSVSREKKERFSLILESASTNQTSMYLCASSILDRAETQYFGPGTRLLVL.

CDR3 coding DNA: TGTGCCAGCAGTTTCACAGGGGGTGTAGGAGAGACCCAGTACTTC. Amino acids: CASSFTGGVGETQYF. This chain uses TRBV28 with TRBJ2-5; 8 bases are a match to TRBD1. Germline V gene data show CDR1 as MDHEN and CDR2 as SYDVKM. V trimming: 3 bases; J trimming: 4 bases; junction bases outside the gene matches: 7. This CDR3 is built from 15 residues. Based on the CDR3 plus reference TRBV28 and TRBJ2-5, the full variable domain is DVKVTQSSRYLVKRTGEKVFLECVQDMDHENMFWYRQDPGLGLRLIYFSYDVKMKEKGDIPEGYSVSREKKERFSLILESASTNQTSMYLCASSFTGGVGETQYFGPGTRLLVL.

This chain links TRBV19 with TRBJ1-3; D is possibly TRBD1 (5 bases). The germline V and J ends were trimmed by 5 bases and 2 bases, with 10 bases remaining between them. The CDR3 is 14 residues long. CDR1 is LNHDA and CDR2 is SQIVND in the germline V gene (reference sequence). The CDR3 nucleotides read TGTGCCAGTAGTGTTGGGACTACTGGAAACACCATATATTTT. It yields the protein CASSVGTTGNTIYF.

This clone occurred once. V and J are TRBV29-1 and TRBJ1-2; 11 nucleotides match TRBD1. The CDR3 runs to 14 residues. Per the germline V gene, CDR1 is SQVTM and CDR2 is ANQGSEA. J gave up 6 bases and V 6 bases, and 9 bases lay outside the gene matches. CDR3: CSVELDRGQDGYTF. The CDR3 DNA follows: TGCAGCGTCGAACTGGACAGGGGGCAGGATGGCTACACCTTC.

V usage is TRBV7-2 and J usage is TRBJ2-7, with TRBD1 matching over 7 bases. Unmatched junction bases numbered 7, after V lost 3 bases and J lost 2 bases. The germline CDR1 and CDR2 sequences are SGHTA and FQGNSA. This CDR3 is built from 15 residues. For the CDR3, the DNA is TGTGCCAGCAGCTTGGATCCGGGACAGACCTACGAGCAGTACTTC. This gives the protein CASSLDPGQTYEQYF.

J is TRBJ1-5 and V is TRBV15; the D gene is possibly TRBD1 (6 bases). Germline loops: CDR1 LNHNV, CDR2 YYDKDF (reference sequence). With 0 bases removed from V and 4 bases from J, the gap between germline ends came to 19 bases. This CDR3 region has 18 residues. CDR3 bases: TGTGCCACCAGCAGAGACCAAACCCACTCCAGGGGAAATCAGCCCCAGCATTTT. Translated: CATSRDQTHSRGNQPQHF.

V is TRBV28 and J is TRBJ1-6; no definite D call. V lost 7 bases to trimming and J lost 5 bases, with 6 bases between them. This CDR3 is built from 12 residues. Germline CDR1 and CDR2: MDHEN and SYDVKM. The CDR3, as DNA: TGTGCCAGCAATCAGAATAATTCACCCCTCCACTTT. Translated, it gives CASNQNNSPLHF.

The chain uses TRBV11-1 and TRBJ2-7, with D perhaps TRBD1 (6 bases). The CDR3 extends over 13 amino acids. Germline V gene sequence: CDR1 SGHAT, CDR2 FQDESV (reference sequence). Trimming removed 3 bases at V and 6 bases at J, with 12 bases between. The CDR3: CASSFGTRGEQYF. CDR3 DNA sequence: TGTGCCAGCAGCTTCGGGACACGCGGCGAGCAGTACTTC.

This clone appeared once. The chain joins TRBV12-3 or TRBV12-4 to TRBJ1-5; 10 bases are shared with TRBD1. Trimming at V came to 8 bases and at J to 2 bases, leaving 0 bases not matched to a gene. CDR3 size: 13 residues. Here the CDR3 reads CASGQGGNQPQHF. The CDR3 nucleotides are TGTGCCAGCGGACAGGGGGGCAATCAGCCCCAGCATTTT.

CDR3 DNA sequence: TGTGCCACCAGTGATTTGAACACAGCTGAAGCTTTCTTT. Its translation: CATSDLNTAEAFF. V gene TRBV24-1 combines with J gene TRBJ1-1; D remains ambiguous. Trimming left V 0 bases short and J 6 bases short, with 7 bases between. The CDR3 has 13 residues. CDR1 is KGHDR and CDR2 is SFDVKD in the germline V gene.

This clone was seen a single time. The chain joins TRBV6-5 to TRBJ2-6; the D gene is possibly TRBD1 (6 bases). The CDR3 has 15 residues. The ends were cut back, 4 bases at V and 1 base at J, with 8 bases in the middle. Germline lookup yields CDR1 MNHEY and CDR2 SVGAGI. CDR3 DNA: TGTGCCAGCAGTTCAACAGGGTCTGGGGCCAACGTCCTGACTTTC. Protein sequence: CASSSTGSGANVLTF.

The chain couples TRBV28 to TRBJ1-3, with a weak D call TRBD1 (6 bases). The CDR3 runs 14 residues. Between the trimmed V and J ends, which lost 6 bases and 4 bases, there was a span of 13 bases. Germline V gene sequence: CDR1 MDHEN, CDR2 SYDVKM. CDR3 protein: CASSLPGAGNTIYF. The DNA for the CDR3 is TGTGCCAGCAGCCTCCCAGGGGCAGGAAACACCATATATTTT. The whole variable domain, remainder taken from reference TRBV28 and TRBJ1-3, is DVKVTQSSRYLVKRTGEKVFLECVQDMDHENMFWYRQDPGLGLRLIYFSYDVKMKEKGDIPEGYSVSREKKERFSLILESASTNQTSMYLCASSLPGAGNTIYFGEGSWLTVV.

The V and J genes are TRBV9 and TRBJ2-1, with 8 nucleotides matching TRBD1. V was pared by 2 bases and J by 4 bases, with 8 bases of the junction left unmatched. This CDR3 is 16 amino acids long. CDR1 is SGDLS and CDR2 is YYNGEE in the germline V gene. This chain's CDR3 is CASSVVGTGPYNEQFF. The CDR3 nucleotides read TGTGCCAGCAGCGTGGTTGGGACAGGACCTTACAATGAGCAGTTCTTC.

This clone was detected once. CDR3 loop: CASGRYGLAVNEQFF. CDR3 DNA: TGTGCCAGCGGACGCTACGGACTAGCGGTCAATGAGCAGTTCTTC. V is TRBV9 and J is TRBJ2-1; TRBD2 matches 10 bases. This CDR3 comprises 15 residues. Per the germline V gene, CDR1 is SGDLS and CDR2 is YYNGEE. The V gene end was trimmed by 7 bases and the J gene end by 6 bases; junction bases not matched to a gene: 10.

The chain combines TRBV19 with TRBJ2-3; no definite D call. CDR1 LNHDA and CDR2 SQIVND come from the germline V gene (reference sequence). Deletions cut 3 bases from V and 8 bases from J, with 15 bases between. There are 14 residues in the CDR3. The CDR3 here is CASSMVAYPGTQYF. CDR3 in DNA: TGTGCCAGTAGTATGGTAGCATACCCCGGTACGCAGTATTTT. The full variable domain, with the rest looked up from reference TRBV19 and TRBJ2-3, is DGGITQSPKYLFRKEGQNVTLSCEQNLNHDAMYWYRQDPGQGLRLIYYSQIVNDFQKGDIAEGYSVSREKKESFPLTVTSAQKNPTAFYLCASSMVAYPGTQYFGPGTRLTVL.

On this clone itself: A read error may produce the germline difference seen at one junction end. Additional DNA sequences in this sample encode the identical CDR3. The chain uses TRBV6-2 or TRBV6-3 and TRBJ1-5; D is possibly TRBD1 (6 bases). The CDR3 is 13 amino acids. Germline V gene sequence: CDR1 MNHEY, CDR2 SVGEGT. The CDR3: CASSRDTGQPQHF. CDR3 coding DNA: TGTGCCAGCAGTAGGGACACTGGGCAGCCCCAACATTTT.

This clone was seen only once. The rearrangement joins TRBV7-2 to TRBJ2-2; 7 bases agree with TRBD2. V dropped 0 bases and J dropped 1; count of bases not matched to a gene: 2. Germline assignment: CDR1 SGHTA and CDR2 FQGNSA. The CDR3 is 16 amino acids. CDR3 nucleotides: TGTGCCAGCAGCTTAGCGCTAGCGGAGAACACCGGGGAGCTGTTTTTT. The encoded protein is CASSLALAENTGELFF.

This chain uses TRBV29-1 with TRBJ2-7, with 10 bases fitting TRBD2. V gave up 2 bases and J gave up 4 bases; unmatched junction bases: 5. Germline assignment: CDR1 SQVTM and CDR2 ANQGSEA. The length of the CDR3 is 14 residues. The CDR3 sequence: CSVEIPSGSYEQYF. CDR3 sequence (DNA): TGCAGCGTTGAAATCCCTAGCGGGAGTTACGAGCAGTACTTC.

The V and J genes are TRBV6-1 and TRBJ1-2, with D possibly matching TRBD1 (5 bases). V lost 4 bases, J lost 0 bases, and 15 bases lay in between. This CDR3 contains 16 residues. Germline CDR1 reads MNHNS; CDR2 reads SASEGT. CDR3 sequence (DNA): TGTGCCAGCAGTGTGATTGGACAATACGCTAACTATGGCTACACCTTC. The encoded protein is CASSVIGQYANYGYTF.